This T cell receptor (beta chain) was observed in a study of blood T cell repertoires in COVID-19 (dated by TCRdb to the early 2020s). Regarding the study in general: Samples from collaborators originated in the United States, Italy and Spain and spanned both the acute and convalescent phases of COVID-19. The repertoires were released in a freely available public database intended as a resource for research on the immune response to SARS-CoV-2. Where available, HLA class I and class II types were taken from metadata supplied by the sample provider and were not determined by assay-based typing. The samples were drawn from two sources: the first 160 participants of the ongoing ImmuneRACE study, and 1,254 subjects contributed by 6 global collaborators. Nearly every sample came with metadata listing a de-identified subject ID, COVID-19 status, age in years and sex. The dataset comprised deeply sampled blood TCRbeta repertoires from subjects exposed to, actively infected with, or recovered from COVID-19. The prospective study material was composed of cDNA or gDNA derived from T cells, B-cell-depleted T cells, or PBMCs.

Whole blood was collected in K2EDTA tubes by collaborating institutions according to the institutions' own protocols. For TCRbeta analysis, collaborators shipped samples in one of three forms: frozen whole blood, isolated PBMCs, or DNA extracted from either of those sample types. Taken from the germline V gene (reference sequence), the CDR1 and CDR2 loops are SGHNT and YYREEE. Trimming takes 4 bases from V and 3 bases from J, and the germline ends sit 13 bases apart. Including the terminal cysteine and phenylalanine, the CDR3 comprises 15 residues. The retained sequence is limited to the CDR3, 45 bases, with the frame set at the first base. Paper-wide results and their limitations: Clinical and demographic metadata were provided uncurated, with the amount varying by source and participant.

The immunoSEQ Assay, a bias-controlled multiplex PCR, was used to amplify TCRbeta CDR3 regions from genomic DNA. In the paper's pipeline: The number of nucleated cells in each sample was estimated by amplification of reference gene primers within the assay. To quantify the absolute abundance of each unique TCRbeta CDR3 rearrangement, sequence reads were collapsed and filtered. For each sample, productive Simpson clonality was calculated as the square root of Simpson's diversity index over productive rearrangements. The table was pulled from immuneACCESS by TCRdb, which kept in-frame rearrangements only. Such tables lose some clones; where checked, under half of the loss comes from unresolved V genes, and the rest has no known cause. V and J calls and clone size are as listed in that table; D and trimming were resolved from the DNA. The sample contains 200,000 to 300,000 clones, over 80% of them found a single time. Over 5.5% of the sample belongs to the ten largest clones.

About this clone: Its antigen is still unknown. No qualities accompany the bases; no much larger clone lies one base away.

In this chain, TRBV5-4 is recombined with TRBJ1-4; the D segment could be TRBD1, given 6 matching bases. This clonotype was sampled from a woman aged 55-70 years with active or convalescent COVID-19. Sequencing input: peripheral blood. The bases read TGTGCCAGCAGCCGAACGGGACAATCTAATGAAAAACTGTTTTTT. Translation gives CASSRTGQSNEKLFF.